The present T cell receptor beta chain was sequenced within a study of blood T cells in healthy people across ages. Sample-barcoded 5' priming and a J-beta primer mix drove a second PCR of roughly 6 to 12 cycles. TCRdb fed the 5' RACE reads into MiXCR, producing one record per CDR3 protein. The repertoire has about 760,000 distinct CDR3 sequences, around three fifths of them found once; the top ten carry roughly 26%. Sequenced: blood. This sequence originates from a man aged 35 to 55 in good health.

CDR3 loop: CARRGNTGELFF. The CDR3 nucleotides are TGTGCCAGAAGGGGAAACACCGGGGAGCTGTTTTTT. The chain links TRBV2 to TRBJ2-2, with D perhaps matching TRBD1 (5 bases). The CDR3 length is 12 residues. V was pared by 9 bases and J by 2 bases, with 7 bases between. Per the germline V gene, CDR1 is SNHLY and CDR2 is FYNNEI. Filled out from reference TRBV2 and TRBJ2-2, the complete variable domain reads EPEVTQTPSHQVTQMGQEVILRCVPISNHLYFYWYRQILGQKVEFLVSFYNNEISEKSEIFDDQFSVERPDGSNFTLKIRSTKLEDSAMYFCARRGNTGELFFGEGSRLTVL.